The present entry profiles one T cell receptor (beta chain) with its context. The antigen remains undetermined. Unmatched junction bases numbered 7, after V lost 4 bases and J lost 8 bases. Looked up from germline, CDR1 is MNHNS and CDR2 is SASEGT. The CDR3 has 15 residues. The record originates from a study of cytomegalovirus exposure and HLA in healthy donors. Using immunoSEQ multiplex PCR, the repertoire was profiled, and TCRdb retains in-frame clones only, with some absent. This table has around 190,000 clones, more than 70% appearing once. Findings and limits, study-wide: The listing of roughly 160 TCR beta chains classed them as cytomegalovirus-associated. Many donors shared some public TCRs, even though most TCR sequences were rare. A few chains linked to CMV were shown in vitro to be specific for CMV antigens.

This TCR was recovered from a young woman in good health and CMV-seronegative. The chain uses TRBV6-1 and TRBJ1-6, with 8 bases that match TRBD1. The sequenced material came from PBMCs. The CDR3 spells CASSALQGVDSPLHF. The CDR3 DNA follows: TGTGCCAGCAGTGCGTTACAGGGGGTAGATTCACCCCTCCACTTT.